The present T cell receptor beta chain was sequenced within a study of blood T cells in healthy people across ages. Findings and caveats of the study: Across samples, TCR beta diversity tracked strongly with naive T cell percentage. Higher diversity and more naive CD4+ cells were features of long-lived donors, compared to aged donors. Donor CMV status, an unknown factor, possibly confounded changes in expanded clonotypes. Roughly linearly, TCR beta diversity per million T cells fell as age increased.

A word on this clonotype: What it recognizes is unknown.

The authors ran a second PCR of about 6 to 11 cycles using a sample-barcoded 5' primer and a J-beta primer mix. In TCRdb, the 5' RACE reads were re-called with MiXCR into one record per CDR3 protein. Seen here are about 570,000 distinct CDR3 sequences, 27% observed once, and the top ten hold approximately 17%. The CDR3 consists of 16 residues. The V and J ends lost 2 bases and 2 bases respectively, with 14 bases between them. The germline CDR1 and CDR2 sequences are SEHNR and FQNEAQ (reference sequence). The origin of this receptor is a woman in her 70s in good health. The sequencing input was blood. The chain has TRBV7-9 and TRBJ2-3; maybe TRBD2 (6 bases). This CDR3 is CASSLSVSGDTDTQYF. CDR3 nucleotide sequence: TGTGCCAGCAGCTTAAGCGTTAGCGGTGACACAGATACGCAGTATTTT.